This T cell receptor (beta chain) was captured in a study of blood T cell repertoires in COVID-19. About the study: The United States, Italy and Spain supplied acute and convalescent COVID-19 samples. Nucleic acid was either cDNA or gDNA, and it came from T cells, B-cell-depleted T cells, or PBMCs.

The CDR3 has 14 amino acids. The germline V gene has CDR1 SGHRS and CDR2 YFSETQ. After removal of 4 bases from V and 1 base from J, the junction contained 5 bases not matched to a gene. Per the study methods: Researchers report that nucleated cell counts were estimated from reference gene primer amplification. Generated by immunoSEQ multiplex PCR, the TCRdb table keeps only in-frame clones and is missing some. D and trimming come from the DNA, and the V and J calls and clone size come from that table. This sample has roughly 59,000 clones, with roughly 80% found just once. J is TRBJ2-7 and V is TRBV5-1, with 7 bases matching TRBD1. The clonotype was recovered from a woman in her forties or fifties with active or convalescent COVID-19. The sequencing sample was made of peripheral blood. The CDR3 reads CASSIGQESYEQYF. CDR3 nucleotide sequence: TGCGCCAGCAGCATCGGACAGGAATCCTACGAGCAGTACTTC.